This T cell receptor beta chain came from a study of blood T cell repertoires in COVID-19. At the level of the study: T cells, B-cell-depleted T cells, or PBMCs supplied cDNA or gDNA.

Membership in each cohort depended on participant-reported clinical history. In the 2 weeks before study entry, exposed participants met a COVID-19 case, which was PCR-confirmed or clinician-diagnosed. The CDR3 consists of 13 residues. Trimming shortened V by 3 bases and J by 2 bases, and 10 bases separated the two germline ends. The germline CDR1 and CDR2 sequences are SQVTM and ANQGSEA. Some clones are missing from TCRdb's copy, which holds only in-frame ones; the method was immunoSEQ multiplex PCR. The table has 180,000 or so clones, around 80% seen once. The chain recombines TRBV29-1 with TRBJ1-1; no reliable D call. Sequencing was carried out using PBMCs or T cells enriched from blood (not recorded which). This TCR was recovered from a man between 60 and 75 years old who had been exposed to COVID-19. This CDR3 reads CSVEARRNTEAFF. CDR3 sequence (DNA): TGCAGCGTTGAGGCCAGGCGAAACACTGAAGCTTTCTTT.